This T cell receptor (beta chain) was recorded in a study of CD8 T cells in Susac syndrome. The multiple sclerosis controls were treatment-naive patients, and their relapsing-remitting disease was stable or active. TEMRA cells were FACS-enriched, while CD8+ and CD4+ T cells were negatively isolated. Random hexamers served to reverse transcribe roughly 0.5 to 1 ug RNA. One entry per CDR3 protein, called by TCRdb with MiXCR from the immunoSEQ multiplex PCR reads. The sample carries more than 250,000 distinct CDR3 sequences, roughly 94% recorded once. The germline gives CDR1 MNHEY, CDR2 SMNVEV (reference sequence). Trimming took 3 bases from V and 10 from J, leaving 18 bases between them. This CDR3 is built from 15 residues.

What was sequenced was CD4+ T cells from PBMCs. This rearrangement joins TRBV27 to TRBJ1-4, with D perhaps matching TRBD1 (6 bases). The receptor's source is a human donor with multiple sclerosis. The CDR3 nucleotides read TGTGCCAGCAGTTTCAGACAGGAGAGGAACGTAAAACTGTTTTTT. Amino acids: CASSFRQERNVKLFF. Using reference TRBV27 and TRBJ1-4 for the parts outside the CDR3, the full variable domain is EAQVTQNPRYLITVTGKKLTVTCSQNMNHEYMSWYRQDPGLGLRQIYYSMNVEVTDKGDVPEGYKVSRKEKRNFPLILESPSPNQTSLYFCASSFRQERNVKLFFGSGTQLSVL.